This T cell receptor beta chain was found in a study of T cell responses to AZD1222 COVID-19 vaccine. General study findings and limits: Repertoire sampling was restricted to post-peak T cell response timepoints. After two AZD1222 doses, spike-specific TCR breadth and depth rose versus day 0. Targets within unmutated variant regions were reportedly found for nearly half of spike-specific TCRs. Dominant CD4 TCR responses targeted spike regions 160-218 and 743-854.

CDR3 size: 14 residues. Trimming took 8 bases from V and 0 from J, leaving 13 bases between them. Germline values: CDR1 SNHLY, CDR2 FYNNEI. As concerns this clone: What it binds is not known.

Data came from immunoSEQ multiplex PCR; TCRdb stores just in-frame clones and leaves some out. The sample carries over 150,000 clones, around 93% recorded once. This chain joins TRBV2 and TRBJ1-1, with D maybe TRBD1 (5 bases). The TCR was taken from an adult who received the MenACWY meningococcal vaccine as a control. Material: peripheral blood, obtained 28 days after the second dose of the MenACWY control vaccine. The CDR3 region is CASGRDGMNTEAFF. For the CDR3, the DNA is TGTGCCAGCGGCCGGGACGGAATGAACACTGAAGCTTTCTTT.